These T cell receptor beta chains were read from a single sample in a study of T cell changes during pregnancy in multiple sclerosis. Libraries were prepared by immunoSEQ multiplex PCR; TCRdb keeps only in-frame clonotypes and omits some of them. The sample has 95,000 to 150,000 clones, about 93% seen once; the top ten hold 6.2%. Sequencing was performed on peripheral blood, taken before pregnancy. The receptors were sampled from a female donor with multiple sclerosis, enrolled in a pregnancy study. Both conserved end residues are part of each CDR3. Each record gives: D gene, V gene, clone size, J gene, CDR3 DNA, CDR3 protein. A D gene is named only where the DNA matches it firmly. Size is omitted from some rows. Given values are once, few, many or a class for expanded clones.

D: TRBD1; V: TRBV6-1; size: .; J: TRBJ1-1; DNA: TGTGCCAGCAGTGACCGGGACAGGGGGCGCTGGGACACTGAAGCTTTCTTT; CDR3: CASSDRDRGRWDTEAFF
D: TRBD2; V: TRBV19; size: .; J: TRBJ2-1; DNA: TGTGCCAGTAATGTGCGCGGCGGGAGGGATTACAATGAGCAGTTCTTC; CDR3: CASNVRGGRDYNEQFF
D: TRBD1; V: TRBV7-7; size: .; J: TRBJ2-5; DNA: TGTGCCAGCAGCATCTCCGGGACAGGGCGGTACCAAGAGACCCAGTACTTC; CDR3: CASSISGTGRYQETQYF
D: .; V: TRBV28; size: .; J: TRBJ1-4; DNA: TGTGCCAGCAGTTGGTACAGACGCAATGAAAAACTGTTTTTT; CDR3: CASSWYRRNEKLFF
D: .; V: TRBV7-3; size: .; J: TRBJ2-1; DNA: TGTGCCAGCAGCTCTAGACAGACCCATGAGCAGTTCTTC; CDR3: CASSSRQTHEQFF
D: TRBD1; V: TRBV6-1; size: once; J: TRBJ1-5; DNA: TGTGCCAGCAGTACGGGACAGGATAGCAATCAGCCCCAGCATTTT; CDR3: CASSTGQDSNQPQHF
D: .; V: TRBV6-5; size: once; J: TRBJ1-2; DNA: TGTGCCAGCAGTTCAGTCGATGGCTACACCTTC; CDR3: CASSSVDGYTF
D: .; V: TRBV7-9; size: .; J: TRBJ2-3; DNA: TGTGCCAGCAGCTTGCGGACAGTCACAGATACGCAGTATTTT; CDR3: CASSLRTVTDTQYF
D: .; V: TRBV15; size: .; J: TRBJ2-5; DNA: TGTGCCACCAGCAGAGATCAACAGGGGGGGGGAGAGACCCAGTACTTC; CDR3: CATSRDQQGGGETQYF
D: .; V: TRBV30; size: .; J: TRBJ2-3; DNA: TGTGCCTGGGTTCAGGGGCCTGGGGATACGCAGTATTTT; CDR3: CAWVQGPGDTQYF
D: .; V: TRBV6-5; size: .; J: TRBJ2-1; DNA: TGTGCCAGCAGTCCCCCAGGGGAGGGTTACAATGAGCAGTTCTTC; CDR3: CASSPPGEGYNEQFF
D: .; V: TRBV4-2; size: .; J: TRBJ2-1; DNA: TGTGCCAGCAGCCAAGAGGTCGTGAGCGGGGAGCAGTTCTTC; CDR3: CASSQEVVSGEQFF
D: .; V: TRBV6-6; size: .; J: TRBJ1-1; DNA: TGTGCCAGCAGTTACCTAACGGGGGGCGGAAACACTGAAGCTTTCTTT; CDR3: CASSYLTGGGNTEAFF
D: TRBD2; V: TRBV19; size: .; J: TRBJ2-7; DNA: TGTGCCAGTGGATTAGCGGGAGTGAGTGACGAGCAGTACTTC; CDR3: CASGLAGVSDEQYF
D: .; V: TRBV7-2; size: .; J: TRBJ1-5; DNA: TGTGCCAGCAGCTCCGACAGTTTCTTTAATCAGCCCCAGCATTTT; CDR3: CASSSDSFFNQPQHF
D: .; V: TRBV19; size: .; J: TRBJ1-1; DNA: TGTGCCAGTGGACTATACACTGAAGCTTTCTTT; CDR3: CASGLYTEAFF
D: TRBD2; V: TRBV4-2; size: few; J: TRBJ2-7; DNA: TGTGCCAGCAGCCAAGAGCCTAGCGGGGAATCCTACGAGCAGTACTTC; CDR3: CASSQEPSGESYEQYF
D: TRBD1; V: TRBV6-4; size: .; J: TRBJ2-2; DNA: TGTGCCAGCAGTGACTCGGGACAGGGGGCAGATCCCGGGGAGCTGTTTTTT; CDR3: CASSDSGQGADPGELFF
D: .; V: TRBV18; size: .; J: TRBJ2-1; DNA: TGTGCCAGCTCACCATATAAACAGGGCCGGTCCTACAATGAGCAGTTCTTC; CDR3: CASSPYKQGRSYNEQFF
D: TRBD2; V: TRBV5-1; size: .; J: TRBJ2-5; DNA: TGCGCCAGCAGCTTATCCTCAGCGGGAGAGGGAGAGACCCAGTACTTC; CDR3: CASSLSSAGEGETQYF
D: TRBD2; V: TRBV5-1; size: .; J: TRBJ2-2; DNA: TGCGCCAGCAGCTCCGGACTAGCGATGAACACCGGGGAGCTGTTTTTT; CDR3: CASSSGLAMNTGELFF
D: .; V: TRBV6-6; size: .; J: TRBJ1-2; DNA: TGTGCCAGCACAGACTTTGACTATGGCTACACCTTC; CDR3: CASTDFDYGYTF
D: TRBD2; V: TRBV18; size: .; J: TRBJ2-7; DNA: TGTGCCAGCTCGGATTTAGCGGGAGAGACCTACGAGCAGTACTTC; CDR3: CASSDLAGETYEQYF
D: .; V: TRBV14; size: .; J: TRBJ1-1; DNA: TGTGCCAGCAGCCAAGTTGGGGGGACTGAAGCTTTCTTT; CDR3: CASSQVGGTEAFF
D: .; V: TRBV6-6; size: .; J: TRBJ1-2; DNA: TGTGCCAGCAGTTACTCCAACGACAGAAACTATGGCTACACCTTC; CDR3: CASSYSNDRNYGYTF
D: TRBD2; V: TRBV6-1; size: .; J: TRBJ2-5; DNA: TGTGCCAGCAAGACTCCCACGGGGAGGGAAGAGACCCAGTACTTC; CDR3: CASKTPTGREETQYF
D: .; V: TRBV10-1; size: .; J: TRBJ2-3; DNA: TGCGCCAGCAGTGAGTCGACGGGTTCCTTGAATACGCAGTATTTT; CDR3: CASSESTGSLNTQYF
D: TRBD2; V: TRBV4-1; size: .; J: TRBJ2-2; DNA: TGCGCCAGCAGCCAAGCCCGACTAGCGGGGGGACTCACCGGGGAGCTGTTTTTT; CDR3: CASSQARLAGGLTGELFF
D: TRBD1; V: TRBV30; size: .; J: TRBJ2-7; DNA: TGTGCCTGTACAGGGGGAACCTACGAGCAGTACTTC; CDR3: CACTGGTYEQYF
D: .; V: TRBV7-3; size: .; J: TRBJ2-3; DNA: TGTGCCAGCAGCTCGGGACTTGGGGTAGATACGCAGTATTTT; CDR3: CASSSGLGVDTQYF
D: TRBD1; V: TRBV5-1; size: .; J: TRBJ2-7; DNA: TGCGCCAGCCACACCGGGACAGGACCCTACGAGCAGTACTTC; CDR3: CASHTGTGPYEQYF
D: .; V: TRBV6-1; size: .; J: TRBJ1-4; DNA: TGTGCCAGCAGTGAAGCCCCTGGAGAGCTCGGTGAAAAACTGTTTTTT; CDR3: CASSEAPGELGEKLFF
D: .; V: TRBV28; size: .; J: TRBJ2-3; DNA: TGTGCCAGCAGTCCCACAGGGTTTTTATCAGATACGCAGTATTTT; CDR3: CASSPTGFLSDTQYF
D: TRBD1; V: TRBV9; size: once; J: TRBJ2-7; DNA: TGTGCCAGCAGCGTAGGGCCCGGGACAGGGAGGTACGAGCAGTACTTC; CDR3: CASSVGPGTGRYEQYF
D: TRBD2; V: TRBV5-1; size: .; J: TRBJ2-7; DNA: TGCGCCAGCAGCTTGGCGGGGACTAGCGGGAGAGGCTACGAGCAGTACTTC; CDR3: CASSLAGTSGRGYEQYF
D: TRBD2; V: TRBV28; size: .; J: TRBJ2-1; DNA: TGTGCCAGCAGCCAAGCGGGGGGGGATGAGCAGTTCTTC; CDR3: CASSQAGGDEQFF
D: TRBD1; V: TRBV11-1; size: once; J: TRBJ2-1; DNA: TGTGCCAGCAGGTGGGACAGGGGGTTCGATGAGCAGTTCTTC; CDR3: CASRWDRGFDEQFF